This TCR beta chain comes out of a study of blood T cell repertoires in COVID-19. Overall study: Italy, Spain and the United States were the sources of the convalescent and acute COVID-19 samples.

TCRdb's table, derived via immunoSEQ multiplex PCR, lists solely in-frame clones and lacks some. The sample lists tens of thousands of clones; approximately 88% were seen once. V lost 10 bases and J 7 bases, leaving 8 bases between the germline ends. The CDR3 loop spans 10 amino acids. The sample taken for sequencing was peripheral blood. This TCR was sampled from a woman in her 70s with acute or convalescent COVID-19. This chain uses TRBV12-3 or TRBV12-4 with TRBJ1-5; D not resolved. CDR3: CANVGQPQHF. CDR3 DNA sequence: TGTGCCAACGTCGGGCAGCCCCAGCATTTT.